Listed below are T cell receptor beta chains from one sample, sequenced in a study of blood T cells in healthy people across ages. A single record per CDR3 protein comes from TCRdb applying MiXCR to the 5' RACE reads. The sample includes about a million distinct CDR3 sequences, around two fifths of them seen just once. The material sequenced was blood. These receptors all come from a man younger than 30 in good health. The CDR3 runs from the conserved cysteine through the conserved F or W. A D gene is named only where the DNA matches it firmly. Size values are once, few and many counts, or a class for expanded clones, and some rows have none.

J gene | clone size | D gene | V gene | CDR3 DNA | CDR3 protein
TRBJ2-3 | many | - | TRBV24-1 | TGTGCCACCAGTGATCGTAACACTAATACGCAGTATTTT | CATSDRNTNTQYF
TRBJ2-3 | - | - | TRBV6-4 | TGTGCCAGCAGTGACATCGAATCGGGGGGCAAAACCACAGGTACGCAGTATTTT | CASSDIESGGKTTGTQYF
TRBJ1-4 | - | - | TRBV7-2 | TGTGCCAGCAGCTTAGAGGCAGGGGAAGAAAAACTGTTTTTT | CASSLEAGEEKLFF
TRBJ2-3 | few | - | TRBV27 | TGTGCCAGCAGTCCGCCGCAGAGGACGCAGTATTTT | CASSPPQRTQYF
TRBJ1-2 | few | TRBD1 | TRBV5-1 | TGCGTCAGCAGCCTACGGACAGGGTCAGCTAACTATGGCTACACCTTC | CVSSLRTGSANYGYTF
TRBJ2-4 | - | TRBD2 | TRBV7-2 | TGTGCCAGCAGCTTGGGGAGCGGGGCGGGAGCCAAAAACATTCAGTACTTC | CASSLGSGAGAKNIQYF
TRBJ1-6 | - | - | TRBV20-1 | TGCAGTGCTCAGGAGGGGCCTAATTCACCCCTCCACTTT | CSAQEGPNSPLHF
TRBJ2-1 | - | - | TRBV11-2 | TGTGCCAGCAGCCGGTTACAGGGCCTAGGTGAGCAGTTCTTC | CASSRLQGLGEQFF
TRBJ2-7 | - | - | TRBV7-6 | TGTGCCAGCAGCTTAGCGTGGGTAGGACCCTACGAGCAGTACTTC | CASSLAWVGPYEQYF
TRBJ1-1 | - | - | TRBV7-9 | TGTGCCAGCAGCTCCCACGACCAGTATACTGAAGCTTTCTTT | CASSSHDQYTEAFF
TRBJ1-2 | - | - | TRBV20-1 | TGCAGTGCTAGAGATCAAGATCATGGCAGGGCGTCGAATGGCTTCACCTTC | CSARDQDHGRASNGFTF
TRBJ2-1 | few | - | TRBV6-6 | TGTGCCAGCAGTTACTCCCATGGACAGTACAATGAGCAGTTCTTC | CASSYSHGQYNEQFF
TRBJ2-5 | - | - | TRBV4-2 | TGTGCCAGCAGCCATCTAGGGGGGGAAGAGACCCAGTACTTC | CASSHLGGEETQYF
TRBJ2-1 | - | - | TRBV20-1 | TGCAGTGCTAGAGATAATGGGGGGATTACCTACACTGAGCAATTCTTC | CSARDNGGITYTEQFF
TRBJ1-5 | many | - | TRBV10-3 | TGTGCCATTGGACAGAACAATCAGCCCCAGCATTTT | CAIGQNNQPQHF
TRBJ2-1 | many | - | TRBV4-2 | TGTGCCAGCAGTGGGGGCAATGAGCAGTTCTTC | CASSGGNEQFF
TRBJ2-3 | - | TRBD2 | TRBV9 | TGTGCCAGCAGCGTAGCGGGGGGGCGCGCAGATACGCAGTATTTT | CASSVAGGRADTQYF
TRBJ1-5 | few | - | TRBV18 | TGTGCCAGCTCCCCCCATCCAGGTCAGCCCCAGCATTTT | CASSPHPGQPQHF
TRBJ2-5 | - | TRBD2 | TRBV25-1 | TGTGCCAGCAGTGATGGAGCGGGGGGACAAAAAGAGACCCAGTACTTC | CASSDGAGGQKETQYF
TRBJ1-2 | few | - | TRBV11-2 | TGTGCCAGCAGTCCGGTCGGGACACGGTACCTCTATGGCTACACCTTC | CASSPVGTRYLYGYTF
TRBJ2-1 | - | - | TRBV24-1 | TGTGCCACCAGTGATGATTACTACAATGAGCAGTTCTTC | CATSDDYYNEQFF
TRBJ1-4 | - | - | TRBV7-2 | TGTGCCAGCAGCTCCCCCATTAATGAAAAACTGTTTTTT | CASSSPINEKLFF
TRBJ2-1 | few | TRBD2 | TRBV12-3/TRBV12-4 | TGTGCCAGCAGTTACACTAGCGGGGGGGTGAATGAGCAGTTCTTC | CASSYTSGGVNEQFF
TRBJ2-7 | few | - | TRBV12-3/TRBV12-4 | TGTGCCAGCAGCACATCCCCGGGCCCGGGAAAAGAGTACGAGCAGTACTTC | CASSTSPGPGKEYEQYF
TRBJ1-6 | - | - | TRBV9 | TGTGCCAGCAGCGCCAGAGTGGACCCTTCACCCCTCCACTTT | CASSARVDPSPLHF
TRBJ1-2 | few | - | TRBV18 | TGTGCCAGCTCACCACCGGTCCGGTCAGCATACACCTTC | CASSPPVRSAYTF
TRBJ2-3 | - | TRBD2 | TRBV6-6 | TGTGCCAGCAGTTACTCGACTAGCTGGGGGACGGGTACGCAGTATTTT | CASSYSTSWGTGTQYF
TRBJ2-7 | few | - | TRBV4-2 | TGTGCCAGCAGCCAAGATTTAGAGATCTCCTACAATGAGCAGTACTTC | CASSQDLEISYNEQYF
TRBJ1-2 | - | - | TRBV24-1 | TGTGCCACCCGCAGGGTTGCGGTTGACTACACCTTC | CATRRVAVDYTF
TRBJ2-7 | few | - | TRBV11-2 | TGTGCCAGCAGCTTAGATGGGGGGATGTTTATTTCCTACGAGCAGTACTTC | CASSLDGGMFISYEQYF
TRBJ1-1 | - | - | TRBV19 | TGTGCCAGTGGGACATCCCTGAACACTGAAGCTTTCTTT | CASGTSLNTEAFF
TRBJ1-1 | - | - | TRBV10-3 | TGTGCCATCGTCGCAGGAGCTAACACTGAAGCTTTCTTT | CAIVAGANTEAFF
TRBJ2-1 | few | TRBD2 | TRBV7-3 | TGTGCCAGCAGCTCTTCTAGCGGGGGGACCTACAATGAGCAGTTCTTC | CASSSSSGGTYNEQFF
TRBJ1-2 | - | - | TRBV12-3/TRBV12-4 | TGTGCCAGCAGTCCAAGGATTTTCCTTGATGGCTACACCTTC | CASSPRIFLDGYTF
TRBJ2-5 | many | TRBD2 | TRBV9 | TGTGCCAGCAGCGCAGGGACTATACAAGAGACCCAGTACTTC | CASSAGTIQETQYF
TRBJ2-7 | - | - | TRBV7-6 | TGTGCCAGCAGCTTATTACCCCTTAGTATCTCCTACGAGCAGTACTTC | CASSLLPLSISYEQYF
TRBJ1-1 | few | - | TRBV28 | TGTGCCAGCACCCTAGGGGGAATGAACACTGAAGCTTTCTTT | CASTLGGMNTEAFF
TRBJ1-6 | many | - | TRBV20-1 | TGCAGTGCTAAGGAGAGCTCCTATAATTCACCCCTCCACTTT | CSAKESSYNSPLHF
TRBJ2-5 | few | - | TRBV20-1 | TGCAGTGCTATTGATCAACAGACCCAGTACTTC | CSAIDQQTQYF
TRBJ2-1 | many | TRBD1 | TRBV4-1 | TGCGCCAGCAGCCAAGATTTCAGGGACAGCCTGGTCAATGAGCAGTTCTTC | CASSQDFRDSLVNEQFF
TRBJ2-1 | few | - | TRBV5-5 | TGTGCCAGCAGCTCGGGAGTCTTCGACAATGAGCAGTTCTTC | CASSSGVFDNEQFF
TRBJ2-1 | few | TRBD2 | TRBV20-1 | TGCAGTGCTAGTGGGCCTAGCGGGGGGACAACGAATGAGCAGTTCTTC | CSASGPSGGTTNEQFF
TRBJ2-7 | few | TRBD1 | TRBV20-1 | TGCAGTGCTTCACAGGGGGCGAACTACGAGCAGTACTTC | CSASQGANYEQYF
TRBJ2-3 | few | - | TRBV5-4 | TGTGCCAGCAGCCCACAACCGACAGATACGCAGTATTTT | CASSPQPTDTQYF
TRBJ1-1 | few | - | TRBV20-1 | TGCAGTGCTAGTGCCGGGACGGCGAAACGGGCTTTCTTT | CSASAGTAKRAFF
TRBJ2-1 | few | - | TRBV2 | TGTGCGGTGACAGACCCCTACAATGAGCAGTTCTTC | CAVTDPYNEQFF
TRBJ1-1 | - | - | TRBV27 | TGTGCCAGCAGAGGGGCCGCTCGCGGAGCTTTCTTT | CASRGAARGAFF
TRBJ1-2 | few | - | TRBV29-1 | TGCAGCACGGGGGCAGGGCCATCTAACTATGGCTACACCTTC | CSTGAGPSNYGYTF
TRBJ1-2 | - | - | TRBV20-1 | TGCAGTGCTAGAGATGCCCTTGGGGGCTATGGCTACACCTTC | CSARDALGGYGYTF
TRBJ1-4 | few | - | TRBV10-3 | TGTGCCGTCGCCGTGGGGGCGGGGGAAAAACTGTTTTTT | CAVAVGAGEKLFF
TRBJ2-3 | - | - | TRBV12-3/TRBV12-4 | TGTGCCAGCAGCCCCCGGTGGCCCCCTTCTAGCACAGATACGCAGTATTTT | CASSPRWPPSSTDTQYF
TRBJ2-3 | many | - | TRBV7-2 | TGTGCCAGCAGCTTAGGGTCTGTGTTTGATACGCAGTATTTT | CASSLGSVFDTQYF
TRBJ1-2 | few | TRBD1 | TRBV4-1 | TGCGCCAGCAGCACGACCCCTACAGGGGACTATGGCTACACCTTC | CASSTTPTGDYGYTF